The clone carrying this TCR beta chain has ten or more counts. The antigen is undetermined. The data are from a study of T cells in Graves' hyperthyroidism and ophthalmopathy. The germline CDR1 and CDR2 sequences are SGDLS and YYNGEE. The CDR3 runs to 12 residues. With 1 base removed from V and 7 bases from J, the gap between germline ends came to 8 bases. Hyperthyroidism patients were newly diagnosed, had disease duration under 2 months, and were aged 18 to 65 years. Orbital computed tomography and thyroid ultrasound, together with serum TRAb and thyroxine and clinical symptoms, were used for diagnoses. Study-wide findings and caveats: In the blood, most expanded thyroid clonotypes above 0.001 appeared as well. In the analysis, a 13 V-J model separated ophthalmopathy from stable hyperthyroidism.

It was RNA transcripts that yielded the amplified TCR beta CDR3 regions. HTBI primers drove first-round RT-PCR of the TCR CDR3. TCRdb passed the multiplex PCR reads through MiXCR, listing each CDR3 protein once. The table includes 250,000 to 300,000 distinct CDR3 sequences, roughly 13% detected once. V is TRBV9 and J is TRBJ1-1, with D unclear. Material for sequencing was blood. The clonotype comes from a middle-aged woman with Graves' hyperthyroidism. CDR3 sequence reads: CASSVLEGEAFF. The CDR3 coding sequence is TGTGCCAGCAGCGTATTGGAGGGTGAAGCTTTCTTT.